These T cell receptor beta chains were read from a single sample in a study of lymphopenia after photon versus proton radiotherapy. Clones were read by immunoSEQ multiplex PCR, and TCRdb kept only the in-frame ones, dropping some. Of tens of thousands of clones listed, nearly 85% are singletons. This material consisted of peripheral blood, taken from a patient treated with proton-based radiotherapy. The receptors originated from a woman in her 70s with pancreatic cancer. The CDR3 runs from the conserved cysteine through the conserved F or W. Each record gives: V gene, J gene, clone size, CDR3 length, CDR3 protein. A row's size may be missing; if present it is once, few, many or a size class.

V gene: TRBV6-5
J gene: TRBJ2-1
clone size: -
CDR3 length: 15
CDR3 protein: CASSSAGRGEVEQFF

V gene: TRBV7-7
J gene: TRBJ2-7
clone size: -
CDR3 length: 12
CDR3 protein: CASSHPLGEQYF

V gene: TRBV29-1
J gene: -
clone size: -
CDR3 length: 13
CDR3 protein: CSVGTSGSYEQYF

V gene: TRBV6-1
J gene: TRBJ2-7
clone size: once
CDR3 length: 16
CDR3 protein: CASSEASAGKSYEQYF

V gene: TRBV28
J gene: TRBJ1-1
clone size: -
CDR3 length: 17
CDR3 protein: CASTEAGTGGRSTEAFF

V gene: TRBV18
J gene: TRBJ1-3
clone size: -
CDR3 length: 14
CDR3 protein: CASSALGTGNTIYF

V gene: TRBV27
J gene: TRBJ2-4
clone size: -
CDR3 length: 17
CDR3 protein: CASSLLGGRGAKNIQYF

V gene: TRBV7-3
J gene: TRBJ1-1
clone size: -
CDR3 length: 15
CDR3 protein: CASSFFWILGTEAFF

V gene: TRBV28
J gene: TRBJ2-5
clone size: -
CDR3 length: 14
CDR3 protein: CASSSGGPQETQYF

V gene: TRBV28
J gene: TRBJ1-2
clone size: -
CDR3 length: 13
CDR3 protein: CASMSRTSYGYTF

V gene: TRBV18
J gene: TRBJ2-7
clone size: -
CDR3 length: 18
CDR3 protein: CASSPPGGGRRLSYEQYF

V gene: TRBV5-4
J gene: TRBJ1-1
clone size: -
CDR3 length: 12
CDR3 protein: CASSPDRGPGVF

V gene: TRBV5-1
J gene: TRBJ2-2
clone size: -
CDR3 length: 15
CDR3 protein: CASSLEDRSTGELFF

V gene: TRBV18
J gene: TRBJ1-2
clone size: -
CDR3 length: 15
CDR3 protein: CASSPLGQGEGGYTF

V gene: TRBV6-1
J gene: TRBJ2-3
clone size: -
CDR3 length: 15
CDR3 protein: CAASTGRGITDTQYF

V gene: TRBV7-6
J gene: TRBJ2-7
clone size: -
CDR3 length: 14
CDR3 protein: CASSLALSSYEQYF

V gene: TRBV7-2
J gene: TRBJ1-3
clone size: -
CDR3 length: 15
CDR3 protein: CASSLQGAVGNTIYF

V gene: TRBV9
J gene: TRBJ1-2
clone size: -
CDR3 length: 15
CDR3 protein: CASSVVGQGNYGYTF

V gene: TRBV7-9
J gene: TRBJ2-1
clone size: -
CDR3 length: 16
CDR3 protein: CASSPRDRGSDNEQFF

V gene: TRBV7-2
J gene: TRBJ2-3
clone size: -
CDR3 length: 19
CDR3 protein: CASSLSIRPLGQETDTQYF

V gene: TRBV14
J gene: TRBJ1-2
clone size: -
CDR3 length: 14
CDR3 protein: CASSQDLQPGGYTF

V gene: TRBV27
J gene: TRBJ1-5
clone size: once
CDR3 length: 13
CDR3 protein: CASSPWGNQPQHF

V gene: TRBV5-1
J gene: TRBJ1-1
clone size: -
CDR3 length: 13
CDR3 protein: CASTREVGTEAFF

V gene: TRBV28
J gene: TRBJ2-1
clone size: once
CDR3 length: 14
CDR3 protein: CASSEPGANNEQFF

V gene: TRBV7-2
J gene: TRBJ2-3
clone size: -
CDR3 length: 18
CDR3 protein: CASSLDMTGLIRTDTQYF

V gene: TRBV5-5
J gene: TRBJ2-7
clone size: -
CDR3 length: 15
CDR3 protein: CASVPTGPGLYEQYF

V gene: TRBV30
J gene: TRBJ2-7
clone size: few
CDR3 length: 15
CDR3 protein: CAWTGTGLRIREQYF

V gene: TRBV5-1
J gene: TRBJ2-3
clone size: -
CDR3 length: 17
CDR3 protein: CASSVYTGTAATDTQYF

V gene: TRBV11-3
J gene: TRBJ2-5
clone size: few
CDR3 length: 13
CDR3 protein: CASSGQRQETQYF

V gene: TRBV5-1
J gene: TRBJ2-4
clone size: -
CDR3 length: 15
CDR3 protein: CASSLLDRLKNIQYF

V gene: TRBV15
J gene: TRBJ2-7
clone size: -
CDR3 length: 16
CDR3 protein: CATSRDRQPLTYEQYF

V gene: TRBV11-2
J gene: TRBJ1-1
clone size: -
CDR3 length: 15
CDR3 protein: CASSQTAGGDTEAFF

V gene: TRBV7-9
J gene: TRBJ2-7
clone size: -
CDR3 length: 14
CDR3 protein: CASSLAGLALEQYF

V gene: TRBV5-1
J gene: TRBJ2-4
clone size: few
CDR3 length: 15
CDR3 protein: CASSLGLAGQNIQYF

V gene: TRBV29-1
J gene: TRBJ2-1
clone size: -
CDR3 length: 16
CDR3 protein: CSVGDSLYRRNNEQFF

V gene: TRBV10-2
J gene: TRBJ1-2
clone size: -
CDR3 length: 15
CDR3 protein: CASSDGTVGDYGYTF

V gene: TRBV4-1
J gene: TRBJ1-2
clone size: -
CDR3 length: 19
CDR3 protein: CASSQALGLVVGRVEGYTF

V gene: TRBV7-9
J gene: TRBJ1-5
clone size: -
CDR3 length: 14
CDR3 protein: CASSSSSSNQPQHF

V gene: TRBV25-1
J gene: TRBJ2-7
clone size: -
CDR3 length: 13
CDR3 protein: CASSGTSRKRQYF

V gene: TRBV28
J gene: TRBJ1-5
clone size: -
CDR3 length: 15
CDR3 protein: CASSLQGGGNQPQHF